This record covers a single T cell receptor (beta chain). The antigen is undetermined. These data are taken from a study of OX40 agonist ivuxolimab in advanced cancers. Study-wide results and limits: At 0.1 to 3.0 mg/kg, CD4+ and CD8+ blood T cells expanded clonally by week 6. The antigen specificity of the peripheral T cells (those that were expanded) was not determined.

TCRdb's table, derived via immunoSEQ multiplex PCR, lists solely in-frame clones and lacks some. The repertoire holds fewer than 80,000 clones, with 80% to 90% as singletons. The receptor comes from an adult with an advanced solid tumor such as melanoma, head and neck, liver or kidney cancer. The sample consisted of CD4+ or CD8+ T cells sorted from blood, taken in a trial of the OX40 agonist ivuxolimab.

The CDR3 nucleotides read TGTGCCAGCAGTTTATTAAGCGGGGGGGGGCACAGCAATTCACCCCTCCACTTT. It codes for CASSLLSGGGHSNSPLHF. The chain has TRBV27 and TRBJ1-6, with D perhaps matching TRBD1 (6 bases). This CDR3 is 18 amino acids long. Germline loops: CDR1 MNHEY, CDR2 SMNVEV (reference sequence). Trimming took off 1 base at V and 7 bases at J, with 20 bases between the two ends.